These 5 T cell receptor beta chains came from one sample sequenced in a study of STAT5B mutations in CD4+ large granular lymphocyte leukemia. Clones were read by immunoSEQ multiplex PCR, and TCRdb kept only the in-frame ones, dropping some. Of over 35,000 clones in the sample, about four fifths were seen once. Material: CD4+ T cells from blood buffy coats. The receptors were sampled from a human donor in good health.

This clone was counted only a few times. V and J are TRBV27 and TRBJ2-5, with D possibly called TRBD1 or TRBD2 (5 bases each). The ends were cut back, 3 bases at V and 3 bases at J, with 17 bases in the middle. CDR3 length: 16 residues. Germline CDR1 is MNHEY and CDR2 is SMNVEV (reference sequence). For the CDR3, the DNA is TGTGCCAGCAGTTTCGGGACCACCTCCCGGAAAGAGACCCAGTACTTC. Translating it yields CASSFGTTSRKETQYF.

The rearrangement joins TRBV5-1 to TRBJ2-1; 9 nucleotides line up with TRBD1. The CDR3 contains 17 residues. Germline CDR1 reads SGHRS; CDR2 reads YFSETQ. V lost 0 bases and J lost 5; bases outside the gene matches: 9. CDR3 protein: CASSLELGQGWDNEQFF. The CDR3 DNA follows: TGCGCCAGCAGCTTGGAACTGGGACAGGGTTGGGACAATGAGCAGTTCTTC.

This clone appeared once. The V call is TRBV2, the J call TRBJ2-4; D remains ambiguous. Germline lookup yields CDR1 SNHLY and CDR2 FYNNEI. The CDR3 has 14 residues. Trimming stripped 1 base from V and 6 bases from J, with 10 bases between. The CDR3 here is CASSEDRTLNIQYF. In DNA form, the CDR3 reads TGTGCCAGCAGTGAAGACCGGACCTTAAACATTCAGTACTTC.

CDR3 region: CASSLLDPNEQFF. The CDR3 DNA reads as TGCGCCAGCAGCTTACTGGACCCGAATGAGCAGTTCTTC. This chain links TRBV5-1 with TRBJ2-1; D is unclear. Germline loops: CDR1 SGHRS, CDR2 YFSETQ. V was clipped by 2 bases and J by 7 bases, with 10 bases between them. This CDR3 region has 13 residues. The complete variable domain, with remaining parts taken from reference TRBV5-1 and TRBJ2-1, reads KAGVTQTPRYLIKTRGQQVTLSCSPISGHRSVSWYQQTPGQGLQFLFEYFSETQRNKGNFPGRFSGRQFSNSRSEMNVSTLELGDSALYLCASSLLDPNEQFFGPGTRLTVL.

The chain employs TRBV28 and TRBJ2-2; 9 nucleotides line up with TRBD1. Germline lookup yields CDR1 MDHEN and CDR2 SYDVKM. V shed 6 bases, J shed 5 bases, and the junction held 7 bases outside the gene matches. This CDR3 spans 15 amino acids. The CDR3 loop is CASSRDRVGTGELFF. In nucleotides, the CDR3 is TGTGCCAGCAGCAGGGACAGGGTTGGAACCGGGGAGCTGTTTTTT.